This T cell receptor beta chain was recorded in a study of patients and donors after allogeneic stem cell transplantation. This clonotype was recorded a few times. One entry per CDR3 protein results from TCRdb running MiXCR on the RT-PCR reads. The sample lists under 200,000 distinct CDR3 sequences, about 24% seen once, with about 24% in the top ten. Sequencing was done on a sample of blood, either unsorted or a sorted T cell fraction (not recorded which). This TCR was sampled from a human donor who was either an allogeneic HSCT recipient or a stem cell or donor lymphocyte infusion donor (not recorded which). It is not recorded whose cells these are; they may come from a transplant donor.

The CDR3 spells CASSLSQETQYF. Written as DNA, the CDR3 is TGCGCCAGCAGCTTGAGCCAAGAGACCCAGTACTTC. The V call is TRBV5-1, the J call TRBJ2-5; D is undetermined. V was clipped by 1 base and J by 1 base, with 2 bases between them. CDR1 is SGHRS, CDR2 YFSETQ, per germline. The CDR3 runs 12 residues.